This paragraph reports one T cell receptor (beta chain). The repertoire was sequenced with immunoSEQ multiplex PCR; TCRdb's copy has only in-frame clones and lacks some. The table lists roughly 700,000 clones, about 89% of them singletons. This record comes from a study of Ad26.COV2.S vaccination and SARS-CoV-2 variants. Study in general: By the intramuscular route, Ad26.COV2.S was given once, or twice 56 days apart.

Treatment specified: around 19 received Ad26.COV2.S at low or high dose, single or two shots; roughly 5 received placebo; per-sample allocation not given. After the first vaccine or placebo injection, samples were drawn on day 63. The sequence derives from a person aged 18-65 years who received the Ad26.COV2.S COVID-19 vaccine or a placebo. The sequenced sample was peripheral blood, obtained in a trial of Ad26.COV2.S vaccine versus placebo.

This CDR3 is CASGLRGGPSYNEQFF. The CDR3 DNA is TGTGCTAGTGGTTTGCGGGGGGGCCCCTCCTACAATGAGCAGTTCTTC. V usage is TRBV12-5 and J usage is TRBJ2-1; 8 bases fit TRBD2. The germline gives CDR1 LGHNT, CDR2 FRNRAP. This CDR3 has 16 residues. The trim removed 2 bases at V and 0 bases at J, leaving 3 bases unmatched. Complete variable domain (other parts from reference TRBV12-5 and TRBJ2-1): DARVTQTPRHKVTEMGQEVTMRCQPILGHNTVFWYRQTMMQGLELLAYFRNRAPLDDSGMPKDRFSAEMPDATLATLKIQPSEPRDSAVYFCASGLRGGPSYNEQFFGPGTRLTVL.